One and the same sample provided the 11 T cell receptor beta chains below, sequenced in a study of T cells in Graves' hyperthyroidism and ophthalmopathy. Amplification targeted TCR beta CDR3 regions from RNA transcripts. First-round RT-PCR of the TCR CDR3 relied on the HTBI primer set. TCRdb processed the multiplex PCR reads anew with MiXCR; each CDR3 protein has one entry. The data show around 700,000 distinct CDR3 sequences, 18% seen once. What was sequenced was blood. The receptors derive from a woman aged 45-65 years with Graves' hyperthyroidism that later progressed to Graves' ophthalmopathy.

The chain combines TRBV28 with TRBJ1-5; 9 nucleotides agree with TRBD1. The V segment lost 5 bases and the J segment 0 bases; nucleotides outside the gene matches: 11. Looked up from germline, CDR1 is MDHEN and CDR2 is SYDVKM. This CDR3 is 18 amino acids long. As DNA, the CDR3 is TGTGCCAGCAGTCGAATGACAGGGGGTAACCCTAGCAATCAGCCCCAGCATTTT. It yields the protein CASSRMTGGNPSNQPQHF.

This clonotype was detected a few times. The chain carries TRBV30 and TRBJ1-1, with D perhaps TRBD1 (5 bases). The CDR3 consists of 14 residues. Germline V lookup: CDR1 GTSNPN, CDR2 SVGIG (reference sequence). Trimming shortened V by 5 bases and J by 5 bases, and 18 bases separated the two germline ends. The CDR3 DNA sequence: TGTGCCTGGGGCAAAGGGGCAGCCAAGACTGAAGCTTTCTTT. Translated: CAWGKGAAKTEAFF. Complete variable domain (other parts from reference TRBV30 and TRBJ1-1): SQTIHQWPATLVQPVGSPLSLECTVEGTSNPNLYWYRQAAGRGLQLLFYSVGIGQISSEVPQNLSASRPQDRQFILSSKKLLLSDSGFYLCAWGKGAAKTEAFFGQGTRLTVV.

This clonotype turned up a few times. V gene TRBV3-1 combines with J gene TRBJ2-1, with a possible D match to TRBD1 (6 bases). Trimming cost V 3 bases and J 6 bases, with 12 bases left between them. This CDR3 has 14 amino acids. Per germline, CDR1 LGHDT and CDR2 YNNKEL (reference sequence). CDR3 bases: TGTGCCAGCAGCCACCTATTACAGGGCAATGAGCAGTTCTTC. Its translation: CASSHLLQGNEQFF.

This clonotype turned up a few times. The rearrangement joins TRBV3-1 to TRBJ2-1; 9 bases are shared with TRBD2. Germline assignment: CDR1 LGHDT and CDR2 YNNKEL (reference sequence). Unmatched junction bases numbered 7, after V lost 1 base and J lost 3 bases. CDR3 size: 17 residues. CDR3 DNA: TGTGCCAGCAGCCAAGTGGGTCTAGCGGGGTACTACAATGAGCAGTTCTTC. This translates into CASSQVGLAGYYNEQFF.

This clonotype was seen many times. The chain employs TRBV4-1 and TRBJ1-1; D call uncertain. CDR1 and CDR2 from the germline V gene are MGHRA and YSYEKL. CDR3 length: 15 residues. The germline V and J ends were trimmed by 0 bases and 1 base, with 9 bases remaining between them. Written as DNA, the CDR3 is TGCGCCAGCAGCCAAGAGCCGGGAGCGAACACTGAAGCTTTCTTT. This gives the protein CASSQEPGANTEAFF.

This clonotype was seen many times. This chain connects TRBV3-1 to TRBJ1-1; D call uncertain. The CDR3 is 17 amino acids. The germline V gene encodes CDR1 LGHDT and CDR2 YNNKEL (reference sequence). Trimming took off 2 bases at V and 0 bases at J, with 16 bases between the two ends. The CDR3 loop reads CASSQSSSGGMNTEAFF. Here the CDR3 DNA reads TGTGCCAGCAGCCAAAGTTCCTCGGGCGGAATGAACACTGAAGCTTTCTTT.

In this sample, this clonotype turned up many times. This chain uses TRBV2 with TRBJ2-5; D is unclear. The CDR3 consists of 15 residues. V was clipped by 4 bases and J by 2 bases, with 14 bases between them. Germline V lookup: CDR1 SNHLY, CDR2 FYNNEI. CDR3 sequence: CASSGPLGQQETQYF. Written as DNA, the CDR3 is TGTGCCAGCAGTGGCCCGCTTGGGCAACAAGAGACCCAGTACTTC.

With regard to this clonotype: This may be a read error: a much more frequent sequence differs by one nucleotide. This chain connects TRBV7-9 to TRBJ1-2, with D unclear. Germline V gene lookup returns CDR1 SEHNR and CDR2 FQNEAQ (reference sequence). The CDR3 runs to 13 residues. CDR3 nucleotides: TGTTCCAGCAGCCTTGATTTGTCCTATGGCTACACCTTC. It yields the protein CSSSLDLSYGYTF.

About this clonotype: This sequence may be a read error, since a much larger clone differs from it by one base. The chain employs TRBV6-2 or TRBV6-3 and TRBJ1-1; maybe TRBD1 (6 bases). The CDR3 covers 14 residues. Germline assignment: CDR1 MNHEY and CDR2 SVGEGT. The CDR3 spells CAGSQPTGSTEAFF. CDR3 coding DNA: TGTGCCGGCAGTCAGCCCACAGGGTCTACTGAAGCTTTCTTT.

V usage is TRBV29-1 and J usage is TRBJ2-2, with D possibly matching TRBD1 (6 bases). Germline V gene sequence: CDR1 SQVTM, CDR2 ANQGSEA. Between the trimmed V and J ends, which lost 4 bases and 5 bases, there was a span of 17 bases. The length of the CDR3 is 15 residues. The CDR3 DNA reads TGCAGCGTTGTGGGTGTGGGGACACCGACCGGGGAGCTGTTTTTT. It codes for CSVVGVGTPTGELFF.

The chain has TRBV7-8 and TRBJ1-5; D ambiguous. In germline, CDR1 is SGHVS, CDR2 FQNEAQ. This CDR3 contains 15 residues. V was shortened by 4 bases and J by 1 base, with 11 bases between the two germline ends. The CDR3 loop reads CASSYAGSSNQPQHF. CDR3 in DNA: TGTGCCAGCAGCTATGCGGGATCGAGCAATCAGCCCCAGCATTTT.